Following are 20 T cell receptor beta chains from one sample sequenced in a study of control samples from healthy donors and cancer patients. The protocol was immunoSEQ multiplex PCR, while the TCRdb copy is restricted to in-frame clones and leaves out a portion. Found here are over 100,000 clones, about 90% of them singletons; the top ten hold 2% to 2.5%. The source material was blood. The receptors come from a woman aged 18-29 years in good health.

This rearrangement joins TRBV21-1 to TRBJ2-7; TRBD2 is taken as the D call from the table, unchecked against the DNA. TRBV21-1 is classified as a pseudogene. CDR3 length: 17 amino acids. Here the CDR3 DNA reads TGTGCCAGCAGCATGGGACTAGCGGGAGGGCCGGGTGGCGAGCAGTACTTC. Its protein is CASSMGLAGGPGGEQYF.

Only a few counts were recorded for this clone. This chain connects TRBV6-4 to TRBJ2-3, with D maybe TRBD2 (6 bases). Germline values: CDR1 MRHNA, CDR2 SNTAGT. The V end lost 0 bases, the J end lost 0 bases, and 7 bases lay between the germline ends. The CDR3 runs to 15 residues. CDR3 nucleotides: TGTGCCAGCAGTGACTCAGGAGGGAGCACAGATACGCAGTATTTT. It yields the protein CASSDSGGSTDTQYF.

The chain is built from TRBV24-1 and TRBJ2-3, with TRBD2 identical over 7 bases. The J segment lost 3 bases and the V segment lost 4 bases, leaving 9 bases of the junction unmatched. Per the germline V gene, CDR1 is KGHDR and CDR2 is SFDVKD. The CDR3 extends over 16 amino acids. The CDR3 region is CATSDLGGGWTDTQYF. Written as DNA, the CDR3 is TGTGCCACCAGTGACCTGGGGGGGGGTTGGACAGATACGCAGTATTTT.

The chain uses TRBV10-1 and TRBJ1-1; D unresolved. CDR1 is WNHNN and CDR2 is SYGVQD in the germline V gene (reference sequence). This CDR3 spans 14 amino acids. The ends were cut back, 5 bases at V and 11 bases at J, with 21 bases in the middle. Written as DNA, the CDR3 is TGCGCCAGCAGTACAACCGGGCTCGGCGGGTGGGCTTTCTTT. Its translation: CASSTTGLGGWAFF.

V and J are TRBV30 and TRBJ2-7; the D is unclear. CDR1 and CDR2 (germline): GTSNPN, SVGIG (reference sequence). This CDR3 has 13 amino acids. V was clipped by 0 bases and J by 8 bases, with 14 bases between them. CDR3 bases: TGTGCCTGGAGTGTAGGAGAGGATGGCAAGCAGTACTTC. Residues: CAWSVGEDGKQYF.

The chain recombines TRBV6-5 with TRBJ2-3, with 7 bases aligning to TRBD2. CDR1 is MNHEY, CDR2 SVGAGI, per germline. V lost 2 bases and J lost 4; bases outside the gene matches: 6. The CDR3 length is 15 residues. CDR3 sequence reads: CASSYAPSGSDTQYF. CDR3 sequence (DNA): TGTGCCAGCAGTTACGCACCTAGCGGATCAGATACGCAGTATTTT.

J is TRBJ1-2 and V is TRBV4-3; weak D call: TRBD1 (5 bases). V gave up 1 base and J gave up 2 bases, with 11 bases separating them. The germline CDR1 and CDR2 sequences are LGHNA and YSLEER. The CDR3 length is 15 residues. The CDR3 nucleotides read TGCGCCAGCAGCCAAGTCGGGGGAGAGAACTATGGCTACACCTTC. It yields the protein CASSQVGGENYGYTF.

This chain uses TRBV24-1 with TRBJ2-2, with no clear D. V dropped 0 bases and J dropped 2 bases, with 12 bases sitting between them. Germline V gene sequence: CDR1 KGHDR, CDR2 SFDVKD. The CDR3 length is 17 residues. The CDR3 sequence is CATSDLQGHHNTGELFF. The DNA of the CDR3 is TGTGCCACCAGTGATTTGCAAGGTCATCATAACACCGGGGAGCTGTTTTTT.

This clone showed up just once. The V call is TRBV3-1 (or the pseudogene TRBV3-2), the J call TRBJ2-7, with D unresolved. Between the trimmed V and J ends, which lost 4 bases and 3 bases, there was a span of 16 bases. The CDR3 is made up of 15 amino acids. Germline CDR1 LGHDT, CDR2 YNNKEL (reference sequence). The DNA of the CDR3 is TGTGCCAGCAGCCCACGGATCACAATACTCTACGAGCAGTACTTC. This translates into CASSPRITILYEQYF.

This clone was recorded once. The chain uses TRBV29-1 and TRBJ1-3, with D tentatively TRBD1 (5 bases). Per the germline V gene, CDR1 is SQVTM and CDR2 is ANQGSEA. The ends were cut back, 4 bases at V and 4 bases at J, with 8 bases in the middle. The CDR3 extends over 12 amino acids. The CDR3 here is CSVVRTGNTIYF. CDR3 sequence (DNA): TGCAGCGTTGTTAGGACAGGAAACACCATATATTTT.

The genes are TRBV12-3 or TRBV12-4 and TRBJ1-2; no firm D call. V was shortened by 3 bases and J by 2 bases, with 7 bases between the two germline ends. This CDR3 has 13 residues. The CDR3 DNA sequence: TGTGCCAGCAGTTTGTTAGACAACTATGGCTACACCTTC. This sequence encodes CASSLLDNYGYTF.

The gene calls are TRBV30 and TRBJ1-1; D call uncertain. V lost 0 bases and J lost 2, with 10 bases in between. Germline V gene lookup returns CDR1 GTSNPN and CDR2 SVGIG (reference sequence). The CDR3 extends over 14 amino acids. CDR3 protein: CAWSVGRRNTEAFF. Written as DNA, the CDR3 is TGTGCCTGGAGTGTTGGTCGCCGAAACACTGAAGCTTTCTTT.

Written as DNA, the CDR3 is TGTGCCAGCAGTTTAGTCCGGGGCGCTAGCGGGGGTATGAGGGAGCTGTTTTTT. Residues: CASSLVRGASGGMRELFF. The rearrangement links TRBV27 to TRBJ2-2; 10 bases are a match to TRBD2. CDR1 and CDR2 from the germline V gene are MNHEY and SMNVEV (reference sequence). The CDR3 loop spans 18 amino acids. V was clipped by 2 bases and J by 9 bases; unmatched bases: 15.

This sequence joins TRBV28 and TRBJ1-3; the match to TRBD1 covers 7 bases. CDR1 and CDR2 (germline): MDHEN, SYDVKM. This CDR3 contains 17 residues. V was pared by 2 bases and J by 1 base, with 8 bases of the junction left unmatched. CDR3 coding DNA: TGTGCCAGCAGTTTAGGGACAGTCTCCGGATCTGGAAACACCATATATTTT. Protein: CASSLGTVSGSGNTIYF.

A note on this clone: The same CDR3 is also encoded by other DNA sequences in this sample. This sequence joins TRBV7-9 and TRBJ1-2, with 7 bases identical to TRBD1. The CDR3 runs 14 residues. The germline V gene has CDR1 SEHNR and CDR2 FQNEAQ (reference sequence). With V trimmed by 1 base and J by 8 bases, 7 bases remained unmatched. The DNA for the CDR3 is TGTGCCAGCAGCTTAGGAGGGGGCCGGGGGGGCTACACCTTC. Its protein product is CASSLGGGRGGYTF.

The chain couples TRBV6-4 to TRBJ2-3; TRBD2 agrees at 9 bases. Trimming at V came to 6 bases and at J to 4 bases, leaving 8 bases not matched to a gene. The CDR3 consists of 15 residues. CDR1 is MRHNA and CDR2 is SNTAGT in the germline V gene. The CDR3 nucleotides are TGTGCCAGCAGCCCTATAGCGGGAGCAGCAGATACGCAGTATTTT. Its translation is CASSPIAGAADTQYF.

The chain joins TRBV30 to TRBJ2-5; no definite D call. Germline values: CDR1 GTSNPN, CDR2 SVGIG (reference sequence). The CDR3 sequence is 13 residues long. Trimming shortened V by 7 bases and J by 5 bases, and 17 bases separated the two germline ends. As DNA, the CDR3 is TGTGCCTCAAAAAGTTCCGTTTTGGAGACCCAGTACTTC. It translates to CASKSSVLETQYF.

V and J are TRBV4-3 and TRBJ1-2, with unresolved D. Germline V gene sequence: CDR1 LGHNA, CDR2 YSLEER. V shed 0 bases and J shed 7 bases, with 9 bases lying between them. The CDR3 contains 13 residues. This CDR3 is CASSQDQLGGYTF. The CDR3 region has the DNA TGCGCCAGCAGCCAAGATCAATTAGGTGGCTACACCTTC.

The rearrangement uses TRBV6-6 and TRBJ2-3; D not resolved. Germline CDR1 and CDR2: MNHNY and SVGAGI (reference sequence). The V gene lost 2 bases and the J gene lost 10 bases, with 13 bases spanning the gap. The CDR3 is 13 amino acids. CDR3 bases: TGTGCCAGCAGTTACGTGGTTCAATCGTCGCAGTATTTT. This gives the protein CASSYVVQSSQYF.

V gene TRBV2 combines with J gene TRBJ1-1; possibly TRBD1 for D (5 bases). The CDR3 is 14 amino acids. Per the germline V gene, CDR1 is SNHLY and CDR2 is FYNNEI. V was clipped by 4 bases and J by 9 bases, with 18 bases between them. The CDR3 loop is CASSVSDMVGKAFF. For the CDR3, the DNA is TGTGCCAGCAGTGTTTCGGACATGGTGGGAAAAGCTTTCTTT.